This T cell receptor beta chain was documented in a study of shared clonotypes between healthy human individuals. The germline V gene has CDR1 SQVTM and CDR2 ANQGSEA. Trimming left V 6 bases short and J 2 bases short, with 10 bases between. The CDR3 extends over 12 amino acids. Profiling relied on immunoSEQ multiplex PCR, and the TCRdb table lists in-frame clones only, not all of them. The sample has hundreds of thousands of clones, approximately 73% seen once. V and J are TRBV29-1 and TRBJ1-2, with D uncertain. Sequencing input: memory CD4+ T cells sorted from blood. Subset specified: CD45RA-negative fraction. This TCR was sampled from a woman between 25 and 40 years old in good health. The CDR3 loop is CSVTTANYGYTF. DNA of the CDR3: TGCAGCGTAACAACAGCCAACTATGGCTACACCTTC.